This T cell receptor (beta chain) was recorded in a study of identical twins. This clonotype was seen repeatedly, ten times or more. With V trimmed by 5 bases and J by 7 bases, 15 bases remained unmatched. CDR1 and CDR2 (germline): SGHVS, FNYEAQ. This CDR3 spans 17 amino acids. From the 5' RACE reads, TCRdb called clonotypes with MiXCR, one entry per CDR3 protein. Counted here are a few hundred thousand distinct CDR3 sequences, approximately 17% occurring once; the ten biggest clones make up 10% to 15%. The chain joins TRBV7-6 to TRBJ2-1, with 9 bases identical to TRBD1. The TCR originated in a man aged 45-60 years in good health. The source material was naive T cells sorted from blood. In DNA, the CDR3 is TGTGCCAGCAGCCAAAATACAAGACAGGGGGAGGAAAATGAGCAGTTCTTC. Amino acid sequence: CASSQNTRQGEENEQFF.